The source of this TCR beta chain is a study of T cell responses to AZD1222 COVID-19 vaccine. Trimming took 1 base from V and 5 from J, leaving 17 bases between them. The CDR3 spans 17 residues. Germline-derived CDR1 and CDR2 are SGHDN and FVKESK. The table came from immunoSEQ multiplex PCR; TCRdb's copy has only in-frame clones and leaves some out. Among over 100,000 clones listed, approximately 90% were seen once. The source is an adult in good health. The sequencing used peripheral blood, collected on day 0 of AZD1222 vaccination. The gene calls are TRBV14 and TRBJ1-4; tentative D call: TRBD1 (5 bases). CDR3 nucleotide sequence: TGTGCCAGCAGCCAAGTCGTCCCCGGGACCCGGAATGAAAAACTGTTTTTT. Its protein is CASSQVVPGTRNEKLFF. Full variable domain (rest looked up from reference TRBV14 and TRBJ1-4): EAGVTQFPSHSVIEKGQTVTLRCDPISGHDNLYWYRRVMGKEIKFLLHFVKESKQDESGMPNNRFLAERTGGTYSTLKVQPAELEDSGVYFCASSQVVPGTRNEKLFFGSGTQLSVL.